The clone carrying this T cell receptor (beta chain) was picked up a small number of times. The investigators amplified TCR beta CDR3 regions from RNA transcripts. Using the HTBI primer set, a first-round RT-PCR was run on the TCR CDR3. Each CDR3 protein gets one entry after TCRdb re-called the multiplex PCR reads with MiXCR. This table has about 560,000 distinct CDR3 sequences, 15% to 18% appearing once. Deletions cut 0 bases from V and 3 bases from J, with 15 bases between. The germline gives CDR1 SGHRS, CDR2 YFSETQ. The CDR3 totals 16 residues. The patients, who ranged from 18 to 65 in age, presented with newly diagnosed hyperthyroidism lasting under 2 months. The data are from a study of T cells in Graves' hyperthyroidism and ophthalmopathy.

The sequence was obtained from a young woman with Graves' hyperthyroidism. The V and J genes are TRBV5-1 and TRBJ1-1, with D possibly being TRBD1 (5 bases). Sequenced sample: blood. CDR3 bases: TGCGCCAGCAGCTTGGCCAGGAGTATGGGACACACTGAAGCTTTCTTT. Encoded protein: CASSLARSMGHTEAFF.